This T cell receptor (beta chain) was sequenced in a study of blood T cell repertoires in COVID-19. The CDR3 loop spans 15 amino acids. Trimming removed 5 bases from V and 3 bases from J; junction bases left unmatched: 2. Germline assignment: CDR1 MNHEY and CDR2 SMNVEV (reference sequence). Assay: immunoSEQ multiplex PCR; the TCRdb copy retains only in-frame clones and omits some. The sample has under 200,000 clones, 70% to 85% seen once. Material: peripheral blood. The rearrangement joins TRBV27 to TRBJ2-1; 12 bases map to TRBD2. This receptor was obtained from a woman of 80 years or more with acute or convalescent COVID-19. The CDR3 DNA reads TGTGCCAGCAGTAAGGGACTAGCGGGCTACAATGAGCAGTTCTTC. Residues: CASSKGLAGYNEQFF.